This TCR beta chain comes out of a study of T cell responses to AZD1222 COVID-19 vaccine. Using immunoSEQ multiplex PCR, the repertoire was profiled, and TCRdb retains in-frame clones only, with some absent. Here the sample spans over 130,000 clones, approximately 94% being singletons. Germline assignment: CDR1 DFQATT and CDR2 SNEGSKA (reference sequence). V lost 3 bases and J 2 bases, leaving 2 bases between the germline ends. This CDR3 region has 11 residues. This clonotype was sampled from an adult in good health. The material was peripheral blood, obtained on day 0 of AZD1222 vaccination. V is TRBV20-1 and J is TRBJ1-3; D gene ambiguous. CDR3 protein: CSASAGNTIYF. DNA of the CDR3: TGCAGTGCTAGTGCTGGAAACACCATATATTTT.